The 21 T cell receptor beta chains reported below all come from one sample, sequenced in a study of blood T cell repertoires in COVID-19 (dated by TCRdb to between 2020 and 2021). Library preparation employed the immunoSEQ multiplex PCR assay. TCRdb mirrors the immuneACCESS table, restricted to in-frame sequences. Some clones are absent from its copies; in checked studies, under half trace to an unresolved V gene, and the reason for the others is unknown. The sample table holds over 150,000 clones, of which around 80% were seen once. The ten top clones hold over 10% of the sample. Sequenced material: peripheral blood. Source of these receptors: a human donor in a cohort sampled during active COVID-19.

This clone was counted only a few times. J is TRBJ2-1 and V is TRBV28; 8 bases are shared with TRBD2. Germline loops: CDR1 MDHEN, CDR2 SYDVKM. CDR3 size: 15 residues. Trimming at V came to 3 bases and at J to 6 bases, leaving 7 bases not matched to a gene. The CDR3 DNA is TGTGCCAGCAGTTTTGGCGGGAGGCCCCCCAATGAGCAGTTCTTC. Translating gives CASSFGGRPPNEQFF. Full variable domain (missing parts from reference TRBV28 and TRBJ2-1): DVKVTQSSRYLVKRTGEKVFLECVQDMDHENMFWYRQDPGLGLRLIYFSYDVKMKEKGDIPEGYSVSREKKERFSLILESASTNQTSMYLCASSFGGRPPNEQFFGPGTRLTVL.

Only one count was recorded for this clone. The CDR3 nucleotides are TGTGCCAGCAGTCGAAGGGGTTCTAATGAAAAACTGTTTTTT. This codes for CASSRRGSNEKLFF. The chain carries TRBV5-6 and TRBJ1-4; a weak D match, TRBD1 (5 bases). The CDR3 sequence is 14 residues long. Germline lookup yields CDR1 SGHDT and CDR2 YYEEEE. V was clipped by 5 bases and J by 3 bases, with 11 bases between them.

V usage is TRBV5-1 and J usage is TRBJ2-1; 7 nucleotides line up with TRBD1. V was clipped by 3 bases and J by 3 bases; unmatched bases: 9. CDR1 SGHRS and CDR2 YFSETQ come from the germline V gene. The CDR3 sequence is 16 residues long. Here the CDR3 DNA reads TGCGCCAGCAGCTCGGCTTACGGACAGGTCTACAATGAGCAGTTCTTC. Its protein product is CASSSAYGQVYNEQFF. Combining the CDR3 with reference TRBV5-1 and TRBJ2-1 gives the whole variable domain KAGVTQTPRYLIKTRGQQVTLSCSPISGHRSVSWYQQTPGQGLQFLFEYFSETQRNKGNFPGRFSGRQFSNSRSEMNVSTLELGDSALYLCASSSAYGQVYNEQFFGPGTRLTVL.

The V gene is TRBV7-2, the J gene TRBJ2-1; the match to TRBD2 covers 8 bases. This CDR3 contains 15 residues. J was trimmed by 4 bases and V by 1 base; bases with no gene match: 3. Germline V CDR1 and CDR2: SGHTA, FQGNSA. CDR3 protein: CASSLVAGRYNEQFF. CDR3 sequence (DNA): TGTGCCAGCAGCTTAGTAGCGGGAAGGTACAATGAGCAGTTCTTC.

CDR3 DNA: TGTGCCAGCAGCTTCACACTAGCGGAAAGCTCTGGGGCCAACGTCCTGACTTTC. This translates into CASSFTLAESSGANVLTF. The chain links TRBV7-2 to TRBJ2-6, with TRBD2 identical over 8 bases. Germline V gene sequence: CDR1 SGHTA, CDR2 FQGNSA. With V trimmed by 3 bases and J by 0 bases, 7 bases remained unmatched. There are 18 residues in the CDR3.

This CDR3 is CASGQGGYGYTF. The CDR3 DNA reads as TGTGCTAGTGGGCAGGGAGGCTATGGCTACACCTTC. The chain has TRBV12-5 and TRBJ1-2; D is possibly TRBD1 (5 bases). This CDR3 has 12 amino acids. The V end lost 6 bases, the J end lost 4 bases, and 9 bases lay between the germline ends. The germline V gene has CDR1 LGHNT and CDR2 FRNRAP. Drawing the rest from reference TRBV12-5 and TRBJ1-2, the complete variable domain is DARVTQTPRHKVTEMGQEVTMRCQPILGHNTVFWYRQTMMQGLELLAYFRNRAPLDDSGMPKDRFSAEMPDATLATLKIQPSEPRDSAVYFCASGQGGYGYTFGSGTRLTVV.

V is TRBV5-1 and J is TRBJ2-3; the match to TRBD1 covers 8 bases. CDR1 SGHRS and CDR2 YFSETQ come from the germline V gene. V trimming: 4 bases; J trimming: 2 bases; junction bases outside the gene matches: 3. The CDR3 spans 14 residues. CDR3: CASSPQGVTDTQYF. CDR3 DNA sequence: TGCGCCAGCAGCCCACAGGGGGTCACAGATACGCAGTATTTT.

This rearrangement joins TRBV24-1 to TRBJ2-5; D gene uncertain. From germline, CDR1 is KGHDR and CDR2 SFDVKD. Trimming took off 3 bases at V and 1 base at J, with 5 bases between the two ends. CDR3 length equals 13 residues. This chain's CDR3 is CATSDGPQETQYF. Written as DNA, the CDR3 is TGTGCCACCAGTGATGGGCCCCAAGAGACCCAGTACTTC.

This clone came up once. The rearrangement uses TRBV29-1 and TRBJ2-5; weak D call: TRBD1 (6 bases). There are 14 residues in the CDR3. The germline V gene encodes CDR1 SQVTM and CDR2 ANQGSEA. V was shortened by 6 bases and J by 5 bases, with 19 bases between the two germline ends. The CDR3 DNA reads TGCAGCGTCCCGATCGGCAGGGGAGTGGAGACCCAGTACTTC. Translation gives CSVPIGRGVETQYF.

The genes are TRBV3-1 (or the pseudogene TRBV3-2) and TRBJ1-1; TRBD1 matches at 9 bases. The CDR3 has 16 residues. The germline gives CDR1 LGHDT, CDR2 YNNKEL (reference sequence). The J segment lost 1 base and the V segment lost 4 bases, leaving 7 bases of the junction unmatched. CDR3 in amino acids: CASSLIPGQGNTEAFF. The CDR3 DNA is TGTGCCAGCAGCCTAATCCCGGGACAGGGGAACACTGAAGCTTTCTTT.

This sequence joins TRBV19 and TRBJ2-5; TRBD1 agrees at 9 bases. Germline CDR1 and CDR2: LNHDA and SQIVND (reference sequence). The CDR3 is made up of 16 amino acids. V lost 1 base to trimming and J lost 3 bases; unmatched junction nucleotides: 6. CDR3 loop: CASSIGQGDREETQYF. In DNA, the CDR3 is TGTGCCAGTAGTATAGGCCAGGGGGACAGGGAAGAGACCCAGTACTTC.

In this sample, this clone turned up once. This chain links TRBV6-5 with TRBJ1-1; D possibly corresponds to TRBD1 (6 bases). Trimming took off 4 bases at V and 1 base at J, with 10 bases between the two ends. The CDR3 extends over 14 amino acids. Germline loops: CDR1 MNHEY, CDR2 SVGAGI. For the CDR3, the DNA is TGTGCCAGCAGTTTCACAGGGTCGAACACTGAAGCTTTCTTT. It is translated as CASSFTGSNTEAFF.

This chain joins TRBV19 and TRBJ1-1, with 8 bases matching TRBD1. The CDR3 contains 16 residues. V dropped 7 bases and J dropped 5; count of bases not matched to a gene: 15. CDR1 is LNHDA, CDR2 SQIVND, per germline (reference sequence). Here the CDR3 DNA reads TGTGCCAGTACCCCCGGAAGGACAGGGCGGGGGACTGAAGCTTTCTTT. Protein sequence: CASTPGRTGRGTEAFF.

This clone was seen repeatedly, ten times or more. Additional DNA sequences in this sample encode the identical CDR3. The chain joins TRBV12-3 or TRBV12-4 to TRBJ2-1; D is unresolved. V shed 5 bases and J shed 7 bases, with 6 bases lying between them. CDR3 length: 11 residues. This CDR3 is CASSPGNEQFF. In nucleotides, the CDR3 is TGTGCCAGCAGTCCGGGTAATGAGCAGTTCTTC.

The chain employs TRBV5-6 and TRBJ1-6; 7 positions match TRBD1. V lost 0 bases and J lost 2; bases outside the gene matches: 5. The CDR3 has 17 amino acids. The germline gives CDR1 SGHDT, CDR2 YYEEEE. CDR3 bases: TGTGCCAGCAGCTTGGCAGGGGGTGATACCTATAATTCACCCCTCCACTTT. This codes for CASSLAGGDTYNSPLHF.

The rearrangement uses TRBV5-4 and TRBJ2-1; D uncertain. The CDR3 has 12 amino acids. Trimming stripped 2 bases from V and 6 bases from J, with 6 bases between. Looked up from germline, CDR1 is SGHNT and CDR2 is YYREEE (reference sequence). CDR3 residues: CASSFVRNEQFF. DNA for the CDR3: TGTGCCAGCAGCTTTGTTCGCAATGAGCAGTTCTTC. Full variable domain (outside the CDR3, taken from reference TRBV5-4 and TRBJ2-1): ETGVTQSPTHLIKTRGQQVTLRCSSQSGHNTVSWYQQALGQGPQFIFQYYREEENGRGNFPPRFSGLQFPNYSSELNVNALELDDSALYLCASSFVRNEQFFGPGTRLTVL.

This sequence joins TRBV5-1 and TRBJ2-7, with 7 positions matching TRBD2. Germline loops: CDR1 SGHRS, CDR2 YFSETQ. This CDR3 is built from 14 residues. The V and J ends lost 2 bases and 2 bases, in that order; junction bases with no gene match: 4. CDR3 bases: TGCGCCAGCAGCTTAAGCGGGATCCCCTACGAGCAGTACTTC. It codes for CASSLSGIPYEQYF.

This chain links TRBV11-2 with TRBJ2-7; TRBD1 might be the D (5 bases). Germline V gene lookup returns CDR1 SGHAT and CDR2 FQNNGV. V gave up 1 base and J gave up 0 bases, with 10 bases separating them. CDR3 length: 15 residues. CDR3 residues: CASSLVAGHSYEQYF. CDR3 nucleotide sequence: TGTGCCAGCAGCTTAGTCGCAGGACACTCCTACGAGCAGTACTTC.

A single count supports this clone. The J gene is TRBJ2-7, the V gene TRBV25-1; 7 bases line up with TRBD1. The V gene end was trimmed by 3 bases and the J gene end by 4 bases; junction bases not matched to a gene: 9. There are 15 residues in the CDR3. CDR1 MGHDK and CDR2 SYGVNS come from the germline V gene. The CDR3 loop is CASSDFRGRRYEQYF. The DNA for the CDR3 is TGTGCCAGCAGTGATTTTAGGGGGCGGAGGTACGAGCAGTACTTC.

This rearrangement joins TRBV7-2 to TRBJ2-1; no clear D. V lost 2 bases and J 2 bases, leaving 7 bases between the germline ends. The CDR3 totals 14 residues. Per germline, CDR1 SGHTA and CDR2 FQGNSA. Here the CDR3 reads CASSLSATYNEQFF. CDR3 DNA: TGTGCCAGCAGCTTATCTGCGACCTACAATGAGCAGTTCTTC. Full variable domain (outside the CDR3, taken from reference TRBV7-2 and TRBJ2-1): GAGVSQSPSNKVTEKGKDVELRCDPISGHTALYWYRQSLGQGLEFLIYFQGNSAPDKSGLPSDRFSAERTGGSVSTLTIQRTQQEDSAVYLCASSLSATYNEQFFGPGTRLTVL.

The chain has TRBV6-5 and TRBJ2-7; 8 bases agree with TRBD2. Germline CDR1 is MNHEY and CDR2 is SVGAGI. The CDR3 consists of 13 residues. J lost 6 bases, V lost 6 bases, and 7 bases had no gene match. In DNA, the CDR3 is TGTGCCAGCAGCCCGGGTCGGGGGGGCGAGCAGTACTTC. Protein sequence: CASSPGRGGEQYF.